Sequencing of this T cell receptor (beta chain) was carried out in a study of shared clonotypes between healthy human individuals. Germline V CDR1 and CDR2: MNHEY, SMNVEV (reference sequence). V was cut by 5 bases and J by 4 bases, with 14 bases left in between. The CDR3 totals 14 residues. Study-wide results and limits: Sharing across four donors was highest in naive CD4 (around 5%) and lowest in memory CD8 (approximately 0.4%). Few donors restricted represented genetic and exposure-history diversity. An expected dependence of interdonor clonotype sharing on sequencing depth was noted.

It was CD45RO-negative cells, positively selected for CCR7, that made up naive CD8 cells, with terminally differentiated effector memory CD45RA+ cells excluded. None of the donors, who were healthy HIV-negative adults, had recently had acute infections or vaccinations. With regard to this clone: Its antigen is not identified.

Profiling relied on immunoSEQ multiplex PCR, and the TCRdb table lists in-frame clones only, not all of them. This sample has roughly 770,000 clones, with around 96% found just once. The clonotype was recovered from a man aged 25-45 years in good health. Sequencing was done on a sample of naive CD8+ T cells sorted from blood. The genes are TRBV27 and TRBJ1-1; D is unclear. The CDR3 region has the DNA TGTGCCAGCAGTCCATACTCAGGAGGCACTGAAGCTTTCTTT. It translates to CASSPYSGGTEAFF.